This entry lists 24 T cell receptor beta chains sequenced from one sample in a study of CD8 T cells in ankylosing spondylitis. In TCRdb, the 5' RACE reads were re-called with MiXCR into one record per CDR3 protein. Of 200,000 or so distinct CDR3 sequences in the sample, about 20% were seen once. The sequencing sample was made of blood, either unsorted or a sorted T cell fraction (not recorded which). The receptors shown here come from a male donor between 5 and 29 years old with ankylosing spondylitis or in good health (not recorded which).

The chain combines TRBV6-2 or TRBV6-3 with TRBJ2-5; TRBD1 agrees at 10 bases. The CDR3 is 17 amino acids. Germline CDR1 is MNHEY and CDR2 is SVGEGT. V lost 2 bases and J lost 6; bases outside the gene matches: 12. CDR3 in DNA: TGTGCCAGCAGTTACGGAGGGGGATGGACAGGGGGTCAGACCCAGTACTTC. It is translated as CASSYGGGWTGGQTQYF.

This clonotype was seen at least ten times. J is TRBJ1-2 and V is TRBV12-3 or TRBV12-4; tentative D call: TRBD1 (6 bases). Trimming cost V 5 bases and J 3 bases, with 16 bases left between them. This CDR3 contains 15 residues. CDR3 sequence reads: CASSPLWGAHYGYTF. CDR3 nucleotide sequence: TGTGCCAGCAGTCCATTGTGGGGGGCGCACTATGGCTACACCTTC.

This clonotype was recorded many times. The V call is TRBV20-1, the J call TRBJ2-5; D may match TRBD1 or TRBD2 (6 bases each). Germline V gene data show CDR1 as DFQATT and CDR2 as SNEGSKA (reference sequence). The CDR3 is 12 amino acids. The V gene lost 6 bases and the J gene lost 7 bases, with 15 bases spanning the gap. The CDR3 here is CSAGAEGGTQYF. In DNA form, the CDR3 reads TGCAGTGCGGGGGCCGAGGGAGGGACCCAGTACTTC.

The table lists this clonotype with many counts. The chain carries TRBV6-5 and TRBJ2-2, with a tentative D call TRBD2 (5 bases). Trimming took 2 bases from V and 3 from J, leaving 13 bases between them. CDR1 is MNHEY, CDR2 SVGAGI, per germline. This CDR3 is 16 amino acids long. The CDR3 DNA is TGTGCCAGCAGTTACAAGGTGGGAGCGCACACCGGGGAGCTGTTTTTT. Encoded protein: CASSYKVGAHTGELFF.

This clonotype was counted many times. This sequence joins TRBV2 and TRBJ2-2; no clear D gene. The CDR3 consists of 15 residues. The germline gives CDR1 SNHLY, CDR2 FYNNEI. V shed 4 bases and J shed 0 bases, with 9 bases lying between them. As DNA, the CDR3 is TGTGCCAGCAGTGTGGTCATCTCGAACACCGGGGAGCTGTTTTTT. Translating gives CASSVVISNTGELFF.

The V call is TRBV20-1, the J call TRBJ2-5; 10 nucleotides agree with TRBD2. The CDR3 is 15 residues long. V dropped 1 base and J dropped 5; count of bases not matched to a gene: 7. Per germline, CDR1 DFQATT and CDR2 SNEGSKA (reference sequence). The CDR3 region has the DNA TGCAGTGCTAGAGTGTCTAGCGGGAGCTTTGAGACCCAGTACTTC. Its translation is CSARVSSGSFETQYF.

This chain's CDR3 is CASSLVGEPTNEQFF. In DNA form, the CDR3 reads TGTGCCAGCAGCTTGGTGGGCGAGCCTACTAATGAGCAGTTCTTC. The rearrangement links TRBV7-3 to TRBJ2-1; D is undetermined. Trimming shortened V by 3 bases and J by 7 bases, and 16 bases separated the two germline ends. CDR1 and CDR2 (germline): SGHTA, FQGTGA. This CDR3 comprises 15 residues.

This clonotype was counted ten times or more. The V call is TRBV9, the J call TRBJ1-3, with TRBD1 as a possible D gene (5 bases). The CDR3 has 15 amino acids. CDR1 and CDR2 from the germline V gene are SGDLS and YYNGEE. Trimming took off 4 bases at V and 0 bases at J, with 11 bases between the two ends. This CDR3 is CASSQGPGSGNTIYF. The DNA of the CDR3 is TGTGCCAGCAGCCAGGGCCCGGGCTCTGGAAACACCATATATTTT.

In this sample, this clonotype turned up many times. The rearrangement links TRBV5-1 to TRBJ2-2, with no clear D. The CDR3 extends over 13 amino acids. The germline V gene has CDR1 SGHRS and CDR2 YFSETQ. V lost 4 bases, J lost 1 base, and 5 bases lay in between. CDR3 protein: CASSKENTGELFF. The DNA for the CDR3 is TGCGCCAGCAGCAAGGAGAACACCGGGGAGCTGTTTTTT.

The rearrangement links TRBV6-5 to TRBJ2-1; D is ambiguous. The CDR3 covers 13 residues. CDR1 is MNHEY, CDR2 SVGAGI, per germline. Deletions cut 6 bases from V and 14 bases from J, with 20 bases between. The CDR3 loop reads CASSPESETSEFF. The DNA for the CDR3 is TGTGCCAGCAGCCCTGAAAGCGAGACCTCTGAGTTCTTC.

This clonotype was found many times. The rearrangement uses TRBV3-1 and TRBJ2-7; D uncertain. Germline V CDR1 and CDR2: LGHDT, YNNKEL (reference sequence). The CDR3 loop spans 12 amino acids. V lost 2 bases and J 9 bases, leaving 11 bases between the germline ends. For the CDR3, the DNA is TGTGCCAGCAGCCAACAGGACCCTCTGCAGTACTTC. This encodes CASSQQDPLQYF.

This clonotype was counted many times. The rearrangement joins TRBV12-3 or TRBV12-4 to TRBJ2-1; D call uncertain. There are 16 residues in the CDR3. Trimming pared 9 bases from V and 2 bases from J, leaving 20 bases between. DNA for the CDR3: TGTGCCAGTCTGAAAGAGGACGCCCTTACCTACAATGAGCAGTTCTTC. Its translation is CASLKEDALTYNEQFF.

At least ten counts were recorded for this clonotype. CDR3 loop: CASSQRIPASGRSYNEQFF. The CDR3 bases are TGCGCCAGCAGCCAACGGATCCCGGCTAGCGGACGTTCCTACAATGAGCAGTTCTTC. The V call is TRBV4-1, the J call TRBJ2-1; 7 nucleotides line up with TRBD2. The CDR3 sequence is 19 residues long. Germline lookup yields CDR1 MGHRA and CDR2 YSYEKL. The trim removed 2 bases at V and 1 base at J, leaving 14 bases unmatched.

The chain employs TRBV7-2 and TRBJ2-5; no clear D. The CDR3 loop spans 14 amino acids. Germline CDR1 is SGHTA and CDR2 is FQGNSA. V lost 0 bases to trimming and J lost 3 bases, with 8 bases between them. This chain's CDR3 is CASSLALYKETQYF. DNA for the CDR3: TGTGCCAGCAGCTTAGCTTTATATAAAGAGACCCAGTACTTC.

This clonotype came up many times. The chain employs TRBV6-2 or TRBV6-3 and TRBJ2-6, with TRBD2 matching 10 bases. The germline V gene encodes CDR1 MNHEY and CDR2 SVGEGT. V was pared by 2 bases and J by 4 bases, with 5 bases of the junction left unmatched. The CDR3 is made up of 17 amino acids. The CDR3 nucleotides read TGTGCCAGCAGTTACCTAGCGGGAGTGTTAGGGGCCAACGTCCTGACTTTC. Amino acid sequence: CASSYLAGVLGANVLTF.

V and J are TRBV20-1 and TRBJ2-1; D not certain. With 0 bases removed from V and 7 bases from J, the gap between germline ends came to 10 bases. This CDR3 region has 13 residues. Looked up from germline, CDR1 is DFQATT and CDR2 is SNEGSKA (reference sequence). The DNA of the CDR3 is TGCAGTGCTAGAGATGTTCGACAAAATGAGCAGTTCTTC. The encoded protein is CSARDVRQNEQFF.

This clonotype was counted a few times. The rearrangement joins TRBV20-1 to TRBJ2-1, with 7 bases identical to TRBD2. V dropped 7 bases and J dropped 6; count of bases not matched to a gene: 6. This CDR3 has 12 amino acids. Germline CDR1 is DFQATT and CDR2 is SNEGSKA (reference sequence). The CDR3 nucleotides read TGCAGTGTTTCCCCTAGCGGCAATGAGCAGTTCTTC. This encodes CSVSPSGNEQFF.

This clonotype was observed at least ten times. The genes are TRBV6-5 and TRBJ1-5; 7 nucleotides line up with TRBD1. Germline-derived CDR1 and CDR2 are MNHEY and SVGAGI. Trimming removed 6 bases from V and 3 bases from J; junction bases left unmatched: 2. The CDR3 runs 13 residues. CDR3 coding DNA: TGTGCCAGCAGACAGGGGAACAATCAGCCCCAGCATTTT. Encoded protein: CASRQGNNQPQHF.

The CDR3 sequence: CASSLGLAFTGELFF. In DNA, the CDR3 is TGTGCCAGCAGCCTGGGACTAGCGTTTACCGGGGAGCTGTTTTTT. The rearrangement links TRBV12-3 or TRBV12-4 to TRBJ2-2; 10 positions match TRBD2. V lost 6 bases to trimming and J lost 5 bases; unmatched junction nucleotides: 6. CDR3 length: 15 amino acids.

Ten or more counts support this clonotype. The chain uses TRBV7-7 and TRBJ2-2; TRBD1 matches 10 bases. J was trimmed by 5 bases and V by 0 bases; bases with no gene match: 6. The germline gives CDR1 SSHAT, CDR2 FNYEAQ (reference sequence). CDR3 length equals 17 residues. CDR3: CASSLAVWTGGTGELFF. The CDR3 coding sequence is TGTGCCAGCAGCTTAGCGGTGTGGACAGGGGGTACCGGGGAGCTGTTTTTT.

Many counts were recorded for this clonotype. The chain joins TRBV30 to TRBJ2-2; 10 bases match TRBD1. CDR1 and CDR2 from the germline V gene are GTSNPN and SVGIG (reference sequence). The CDR3 runs 14 residues. J lost 7 bases, V lost 4 bases, and 6 bases had no gene match. The CDR3 DNA is TGTGCCTGGATCCGGGACAGGGGATACGGGGAGCTGTTTTTT. Protein: CAWIRDRGYGELFF.

This clonotype was detected many times. This chain joins TRBV7-2 and TRBJ2-3; no clear D gene. This CDR3 region has 12 residues. The germline V and J ends were trimmed by 5 bases and 3 bases, with 6 bases remaining between them. In germline, CDR1 is SGHTA, CDR2 FQGNSA. CDR3 amino acids: CASSPVTDTQYF. CDR3 DNA: TGTGCCAGCAGCCCAGTGACAGATACGCAGTATTTT.

This clonotype was recorded many times. This chain uses TRBV5-1 with TRBJ2-1; tentative D call: TRBD1 (6 bases). The germline V gene has CDR1 SGHRS and CDR2 YFSETQ. V gave up 4 bases and J gave up 12 bases, with 17 bases separating them. The CDR3 loop spans 13 amino acids. CDR3 nucleotide sequence: TGCGCCAGCAGCCTGAATCAGGGCAGGGGGCAGTTCTTC. This codes for CASSLNQGRGQFF.

This clonotype was observed many times. The rearrangement uses TRBV20-1 and TRBJ2-7; maybe TRBD2 (5 bases). CDR1 is DFQATT, CDR2 SNEGSKA, per germline (reference sequence). CDR3 length: 15 amino acids. V lost 0 bases and J 0 bases, leaving 12 bases between the germline ends. CDR3 bases: TGCAGTGCTAGAGATCCGAGCGGAAGCTCCTACGAGCAGTACGTC. This codes for CSARDPSGSSYEQYV.